This TCR beta chain was documented in a study of T cell responses to AZD1222 COVID-19 vaccine. Study results and limitations: A rise in Spike-specific TCR breadth and depth followed two AZD1222 doses.

The protocol was immunoSEQ multiplex PCR, while the TCRdb copy is restricted to in-frame clones and leaves out a portion. The sample holds more than 120,000 clones, roughly nine tenths seen once. Comments on this clone: The antigen is not known.

The sample was peripheral blood, taken 28 days after the second AZD1222 dose. The sequence was obtained from an adult who received the AZD1222 COVID-19 vaccine.

CDR3 DNA sequence: TGTGCCAGCAGTTACTATGGCTATGGCTACACCTTC. As protein: CASSYYGYGYTF. The chain carries TRBV6-5 and TRBJ1-2; D gene ambiguous. The V end was cut by 1 base, the J end by 4 bases, with 4 bases between. The CDR3 is 12 residues long. CDR1 and CDR2 (germline): MNHEY, SVGAGI.